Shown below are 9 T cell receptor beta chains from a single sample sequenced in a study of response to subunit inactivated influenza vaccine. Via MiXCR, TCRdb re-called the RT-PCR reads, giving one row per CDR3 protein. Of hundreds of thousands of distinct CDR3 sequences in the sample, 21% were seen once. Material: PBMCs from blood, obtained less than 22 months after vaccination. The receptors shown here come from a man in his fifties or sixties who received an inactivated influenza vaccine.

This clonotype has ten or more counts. The chain's CDR3 is CASLWGPGRNTEAFF. The CDR3 coding sequence is TGCGCCAGCCTGTGGGGTCCGGGCCGAAATACTGAAGCTTTCTTT. The gene calls are TRBV5-1 and TRBJ1-1, with D hard to call. Trimming shortened V by 7 bases and J by 5 bases, and 21 bases separated the two germline ends. This CDR3 contains 15 residues. Per germline, CDR1 SGHRS and CDR2 YFSETQ. Variable domain in full (rest from reference TRBV5-1 and TRBJ1-1): KAGVTQTPRYLIKTRGQQVTLSCSPISGHRSVSWYQQTPGQGLQFLFEYFSETQRNKGNFPGRFSGRQFSNSRSEMNVSTLELGDSALYLCASLWGPGRNTEAFFGQGTRLTVV.

Here the CDR3 reads CASSRTGTGSYNEQFF. CDR3 sequence (DNA): TGTGCCAGCAGCCGGACCGGGACAGGGTCCTACAATGAGCAGTTCTTC. The chain joins TRBV14 to TRBJ2-1; TRBD1 matches at 9 bases. CDR3 length equals 16 residues. Trimming cost V 4 bases and J 1 base; bases outside gene matches: 5. In germline, CDR1 is SGHDN, CDR2 FVKESK.

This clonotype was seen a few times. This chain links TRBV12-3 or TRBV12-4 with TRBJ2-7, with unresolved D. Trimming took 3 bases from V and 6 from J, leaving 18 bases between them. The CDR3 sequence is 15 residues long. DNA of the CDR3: TGTGCCAGCAGTTTGGGTGGTGCGGCCCACTCCGAGCAGTACTTC. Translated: CASSLGGAAHSEQYF.

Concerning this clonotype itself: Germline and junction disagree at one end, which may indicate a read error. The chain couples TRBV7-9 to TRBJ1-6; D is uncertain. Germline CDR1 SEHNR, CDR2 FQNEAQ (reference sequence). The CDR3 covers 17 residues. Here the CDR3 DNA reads TGTGCCGGCAGCCTCTTAGGCGTCTTGGGCTATAATTCACCCCTCCACTTT. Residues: CAGSLLGVLGYNSPLHF.

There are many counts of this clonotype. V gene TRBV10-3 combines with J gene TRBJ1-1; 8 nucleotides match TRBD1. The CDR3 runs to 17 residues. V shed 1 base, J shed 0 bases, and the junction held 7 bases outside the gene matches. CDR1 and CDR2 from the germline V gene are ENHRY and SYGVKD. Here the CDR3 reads CAISEFRGRLMNTEAFF. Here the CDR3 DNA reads TGTGCCATCAGTGAGTTCAGGGGGCGATTGATGAACACTGAAGCTTTCTTT.

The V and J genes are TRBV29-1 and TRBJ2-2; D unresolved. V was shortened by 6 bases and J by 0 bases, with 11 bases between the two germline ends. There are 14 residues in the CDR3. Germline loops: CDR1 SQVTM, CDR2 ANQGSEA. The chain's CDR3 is CSVHSAANTGELFF. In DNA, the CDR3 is TGCAGCGTCCACTCCGCGGCGAACACCGGGGAGCTGTTTTTT.

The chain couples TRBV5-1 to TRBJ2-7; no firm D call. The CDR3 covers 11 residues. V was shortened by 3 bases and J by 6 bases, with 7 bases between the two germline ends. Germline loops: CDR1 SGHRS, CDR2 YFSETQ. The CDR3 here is CASSWRTEQYF. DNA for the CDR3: TGCGCCAGCAGCTGGCGGACCGAGCAGTACTTC.

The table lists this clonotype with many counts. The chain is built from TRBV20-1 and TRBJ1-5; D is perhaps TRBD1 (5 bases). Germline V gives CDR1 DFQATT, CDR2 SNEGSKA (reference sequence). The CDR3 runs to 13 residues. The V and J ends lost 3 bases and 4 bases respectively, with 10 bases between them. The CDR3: CSASTGGNQPQHF. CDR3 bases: TGCAGTGCTAGTACCGGGGGAAATCAGCCCCAGCATTTT.

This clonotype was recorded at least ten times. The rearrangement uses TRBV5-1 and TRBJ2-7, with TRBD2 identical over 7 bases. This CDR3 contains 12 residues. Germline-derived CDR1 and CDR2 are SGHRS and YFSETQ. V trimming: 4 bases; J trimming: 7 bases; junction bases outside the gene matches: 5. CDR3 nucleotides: TGCGCCAGCAGCCGCCTCGGGGGGGAGCAGTACTTC. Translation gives CASSRLGGEQYF.